The 20 T cell receptor beta chains listed next were all sequenced from one sample in a study of beta chain features in type 1 diabetes. What was sequenced were expressed TCRB transcripts, since all of the isolated RNA had been reverse transcribed. Assay: immunoSEQ multiplex PCR; the TCRdb copy retains only in-frame clones and omits some. The data contain about 140,000 clones, 9.7% of them seen just once; the ten biggest clones take up 0.55% to 0.75%. The specimen was central memory CD4+ T cells from blood. These receptors came from a woman in her thirties or forties in good health.

This clone was recorded many times. This rearrangement joins TRBV6-6 to TRBJ2-1; possibly TRBD2 for D (7 bases). The ends were cut back, 7 bases at V and 11 bases at J, with 18 bases in the middle. CDR3 size: 13 residues. The germline V gene has CDR1 MNHNY and CDR2 SVGAGI (reference sequence). The CDR3 protein is CASTPPGGAKQFF. The DNA of the CDR3 is TGTGCCAGCACCCCACCTGGGGGGGCGAAGCAGTTCTTC.

CDR3 nucleotide sequence: TGTGCCAGCAGTGAAATTGTTCTACTCACAGATACGCAGTATTTT. Protein product: CASSEIVLLTDTQYF. This chain uses TRBV2 with TRBJ2-3, with D uncertain. This CDR3 is built from 15 residues. V was trimmed by 2 bases and J by 2 bases, leaving 11 bases between them. Germline CDR1 and CDR2: SNHLY and FYNNEI.

This clone was counted at least ten times. The rearrangement uses TRBV13 and TRBJ1-2; D might be TRBD1 (5 bases). Germline CDR1 reads PRHDT; CDR2 reads FYEKMQ (reference sequence). V dropped 6 bases and J dropped 8 bases, with 19 bases sitting between them. This CDR3 comprises 14 residues. The CDR3 is CASRYKPGPKGYTF. For the CDR3, the DNA is TGTGCCAGCAGATACAAGCCAGGGCCCAAGGGCTACACCTTC.

V gene TRBV28 combines with J gene TRBJ1-3; D not certain. The V gene's germline CDR1 is MDHEN and CDR2 SYDVKM. CDR3 length: 14 residues. V shed 5 bases and J shed 2 bases, with 10 bases lying between them. The CDR3 DNA sequence: TGTGCCAGCAGTCCGTCTAGCCCTGGAAACACCATATATTTT. Translated, it gives CASSPSSPGNTIYF.

The V and J genes are TRBV13 and TRBJ1-1, with D unresolved. Germline CDR1 PRHDT, CDR2 FYEKMQ (reference sequence). The CDR3 loop spans 13 amino acids. With 0 bases removed from V and 10 bases from J, the gap between germline ends came to 12 bases. CDR3 bases: TGTGCCAGCAGCTTAGGGGCCCCGTCAGGAGCTTTCTTT. Protein product: CASSLGAPSGAFF.

This clone turned up a few times. V is TRBV7-2 and J is TRBJ2-3; the match to TRBD2 covers 7 bases. The CDR3 consists of 15 residues. The J segment lost 3 bases and the V segment lost 6 bases, leaving 9 bases of the junction unmatched. Germline lookup yields CDR1 SGHTA and CDR2 FQGNSA. CDR3 in amino acids: CASSPGLVATDTQYF. The CDR3 DNA is TGTGCCAGCAGTCCCGGACTAGTAGCAACAGATACGCAGTATTTT.

V gene TRBV10-2 combines with J gene TRBJ2-7; TRBD2 matches at 8 bases. Germline lookup yields CDR1 WSHSY and CDR2 SAAADI. This CDR3 spans 14 amino acids. J gave up 5 bases and V 4 bases, and 7 bases lay outside the gene matches. This chain's CDR3 is CASSGLAGKDEQYF. The CDR3 bases are TGCGCCAGCAGTGGGTTAGCGGGGAAGGACGAGCAGTACTTC.

The V and J genes are TRBV29-1 and TRBJ1-1, with a weak D call TRBD1 (5 bases). This CDR3 region has 12 residues. The germline gives CDR1 SQVTM, CDR2 ANQGSEA. Trimming left V 7 bases short and J 8 bases short, with 17 bases between. The CDR3 loop reads CSGGHPLGEAFF. The CDR3 nucleotides read TGCAGCGGCGGACATCCCCTCGGCGAAGCTTTCTTT.

This clone has only a few counts. The genes are TRBV5-4 and TRBJ2-1; 7 bases align to TRBD1. The CDR3 is 16 residues long. CDR1 and CDR2 from the germline V gene are SGHNT and YYREEE (reference sequence). V lost 4 bases and J lost 3; bases outside the gene matches: 10. The CDR3 is CASSTGQDRVYNEQFF. CDR3 in DNA: TGTGCCAGCAGCACCGGACAGGATAGAGTCTACAATGAGCAGTTCTTC.

In its sample, this clone was seen a few times. The chain joins TRBV7-2 to TRBJ2-3; 12 bases are a match to TRBD2. CDR1 is SGHTA and CDR2 is FQGNSA in the germline V gene. Germline trimming cut 5 bases from V and 1 base from J; bases unmatched to any gene: 1. The CDR3 has 15 amino acids. CDR3 sequence reads: CASSRTSGGTDTQYF. The CDR3 DNA sequence: TGTGCCAGCAGCCGGACTAGCGGGGGCACAGATACGCAGTATTTT.

This clone came up a few times. The V call is TRBV7-2, the J call TRBJ1-4, with 7 positions matching TRBD1. Looked up from germline, CDR1 is SGHTA and CDR2 is FQGNSA. The CDR3 has 14 amino acids. V shed 1 base, J shed 11 bases, and the junction held 7 bases outside the gene matches. CDR3 sequence reads: CASSLESSRGKLFF. The CDR3 DNA sequence: TGTGCCAGCAGCTTAGAATCCAGCAGGGGGAAACTGTTTTTT. Complete variable domain (other parts from reference TRBV7-2 and TRBJ1-4): GAGVSQSPSNKVTEKGKDVELRCDPISGHTALYWYRQSLGQGLEFLIYFQGNSAPDKSGLPSDRFSAERTGGSVSTLTIQRTQQEDSAVYLCASSLESSRGKLFFGSGTQLSVL.

This clone occurred many times. The chain is built from TRBV7-8 and TRBJ2-2; D is undetermined. The CDR3 is made up of 12 amino acids. V was cut by 1 base and J by 8 bases, with 5 bases left in between. CDR1 and CDR2 from the germline V gene are SGHVS and FQNEAQ. This CDR3 reads CASSLDRGELFF. The CDR3 nucleotides read TGTGCCAGCAGCTTAGACAGAGGGGAGCTGTTTTTT.

This clone was seen a few times. The chain combines TRBV2 with TRBJ2-2, with a possible D match to TRBD1 (5 bases). The CDR3 length is 15 residues. With 8 bases removed from V and 0 bases from J, the gap between germline ends came to 13 bases. In germline, CDR1 is SNHLY, CDR2 FYNNEI. The CDR3 DNA reads as TGTGCCAGCTTCTTGGGGCCTCCGAACACCGGGGAGCTGTTTTTT. It codes for CASFLGPPNTGELFF.

V gene TRBV29-1 combines with J gene TRBJ2-5, with D perhaps matching TRBD2 (7 bases). TRBJ2-7 matches the DNA end more closely, so the J call is doubtful. Germline V gene lookup returns CDR1 SQVTM and CDR2 ANQGSEA. The CDR3 sequence is 14 residues long. The CDR3 loop is CSVALRGAVYEQYF. CDR3 bases: TGCAGCGTTGCTCTTCGGGGGGCGGTGTACGAGCAGTACTTC.

This clone was seen a few times. The chain has TRBV5-1 and TRBJ2-1; 11 bases align to TRBD2. The CDR3 spans 18 residues. Germline values: CDR1 SGHRS, CDR2 YFSETQ. V shed 4 bases, J shed 0 bases, and the junction held 9 bases outside the gene matches. CDR3 region: CASSPLAGARSSYNEQFF. CDR3 DNA: TGCGCCAGCAGCCCACTAGCGGGGGCCCGAAGCTCCTACAATGAGCAGTTCTTC.

This clone was found a few times. The chain links TRBV6-5 to TRBJ2-7, with 12 positions matching TRBD2. J was trimmed by 4 bases and V by 6 bases; bases with no gene match: 7. This CDR3 comprises 15 residues. Germline CDR1 reads MNHEY; CDR2 reads SVGAGI. The chain's CDR3 is CASSETSGGSYEQYF. CDR3 coding DNA: TGTGCCAGCAGCGAGACTAGCGGGGGATCATACGAGCAGTACTTC.

The table lists this clone with a few counts. This chain links TRBV2 with TRBJ2-1, with D perhaps TRBD2 (7 bases). The V end lost 5 bases, the J end lost 6 bases, and 17 bases lay between the germline ends. The CDR3 sequence is 15 residues long. CDR1 and CDR2 (germline): SNHLY, FYNNEI. CDR3 sequence reads: CASSPTGGPPNEQFF. In DNA form, the CDR3 reads TGTGCCAGCAGTCCAACCGGGGGGCCCCCCAATGAGCAGTTCTTC. Complete variable domain (other parts from reference TRBV2 and TRBJ2-1): EPEVTQTPSHQVTQMGQEVILRCVPISNHLYFYWYRQILGQKVEFLVSFYNNEISEKSEIFDDQFSVERPDGSNFTLKIRSTKLEDSAMYFCASSPTGGPPNEQFFGPGTRLTVL.

The rearrangement joins TRBV7-2 to TRBJ1-2; the D is unclear. There are 13 residues in the CDR3. Germline loops: CDR1 SGHTA, CDR2 FQGNSA. Trimming removed 2 bases at V and 6 bases at J, with 10 bases between. The CDR3 region is CASSLPESDGYTF. DNA for the CDR3: TGTGCCAGCAGCTTACCAGAATCCGATGGCTACACCTTC.

The chain links TRBV19 to TRBJ2-6, with 8 bases aligning to TRBD1. Looked up from germline, CDR1 is LNHDA and CDR2 is SQIVND (reference sequence). V shed 5 bases and J 0 bases; nucleotides not matched to a gene: 6. This CDR3 region has 17 residues. The CDR3 loop is CASSGTGRLSGANVLTF. CDR3 nucleotides: TGTGCCAGTAGTGGGACAGGAAGACTCTCTGGGGCCAACGTCCTGACTTTC.

This clone came up a few times. This CDR3 reads CASSERAQETQYF. CDR3 sequence (DNA): TGTGCCAGCAGCGAGAGGGCGCAGGAGACCCAGTACTTC. The chain recombines TRBV19 with TRBJ2-5; a weak D match, TRBD2 (5 bases). This CDR3 is built from 13 residues. The germline V gene encodes CDR1 LNHDA and CDR2 SQIVND (reference sequence). With 9 bases removed from V and 5 bases from J, the gap between germline ends came to 16 bases.